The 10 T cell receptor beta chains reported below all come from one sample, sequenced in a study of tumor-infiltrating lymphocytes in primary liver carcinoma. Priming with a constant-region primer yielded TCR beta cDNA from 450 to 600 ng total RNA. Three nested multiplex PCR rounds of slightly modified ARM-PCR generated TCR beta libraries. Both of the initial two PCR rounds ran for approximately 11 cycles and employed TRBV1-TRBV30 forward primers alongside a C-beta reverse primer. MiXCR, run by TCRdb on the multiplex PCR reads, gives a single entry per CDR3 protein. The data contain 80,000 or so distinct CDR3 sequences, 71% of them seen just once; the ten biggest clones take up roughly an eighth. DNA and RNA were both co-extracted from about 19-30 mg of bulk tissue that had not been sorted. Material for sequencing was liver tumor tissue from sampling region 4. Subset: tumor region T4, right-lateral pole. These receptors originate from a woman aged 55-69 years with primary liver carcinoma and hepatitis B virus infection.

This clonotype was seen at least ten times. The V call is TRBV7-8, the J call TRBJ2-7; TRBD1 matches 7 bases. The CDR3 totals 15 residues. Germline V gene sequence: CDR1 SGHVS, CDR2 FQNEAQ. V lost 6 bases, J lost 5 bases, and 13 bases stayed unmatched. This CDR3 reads CASRSELGGWDEQYF. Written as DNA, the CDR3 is TGTGCCAGCAGGTCAGAGTTAGGGGGCTGGGACGAGCAGTACTTC.

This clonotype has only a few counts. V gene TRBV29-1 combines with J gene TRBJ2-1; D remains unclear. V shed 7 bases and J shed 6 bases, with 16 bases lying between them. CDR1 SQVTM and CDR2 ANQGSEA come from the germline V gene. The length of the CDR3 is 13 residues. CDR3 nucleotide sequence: TGCAGCGCCGGGTTGGGTAAGGCCAATGAGCAGTTCTTC. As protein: CSAGLGKANEQFF.

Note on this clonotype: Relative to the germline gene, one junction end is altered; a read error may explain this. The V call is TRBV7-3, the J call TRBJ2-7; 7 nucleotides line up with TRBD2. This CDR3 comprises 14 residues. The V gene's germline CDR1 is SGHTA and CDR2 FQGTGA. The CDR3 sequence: CASSSNRDYSEQCF. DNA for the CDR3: TGTGCCAGCAGCTCGAACCGGGACTACTCCGAGCAGTGCTTC.

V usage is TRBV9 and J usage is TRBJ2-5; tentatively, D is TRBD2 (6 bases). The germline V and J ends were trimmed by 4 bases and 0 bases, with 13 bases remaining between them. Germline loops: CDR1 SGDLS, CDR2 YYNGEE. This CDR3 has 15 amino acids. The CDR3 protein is CASSLLLANQETQYF. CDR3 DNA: TGTGCCAGCAGCCTTCTCCTAGCGAACCAAGAGACCCAGTACTTC.

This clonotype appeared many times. The CDR3 reads CASSLGTGGLDTEAFF. Written as DNA, the CDR3 is TGTGCCAGCAGCTTAGGGACAGGGGGGCTGGACACTGAAGCTTTCTTT. The chain carries TRBV7-8 and TRBJ1-1, with TRBD1 matching over 10 bases. The CDR3 extends over 16 amino acids. Germline V gives CDR1 SGHVS, CDR2 FQNEAQ. V shed 1 base and J 3 bases; nucleotides not matched to a gene: 5.

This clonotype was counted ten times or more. The CDR3 nucleotides read TGTGCCAGCAGTTTTAGAGGAAGCGGGTTCACAGATACGCAGTATTTT. This encodes CASSFRGSGFTDTQYF. This rearrangement joins TRBV28 to TRBJ2-3; maybe TRBD2 (6 bases). This CDR3 comprises 16 residues. Germline V lookup: CDR1 MDHEN, CDR2 SYDVKM. Between the trimmed V and J ends, which lost 3 bases and 2 bases, there was a span of 15 bases. Filled out from reference TRBV28 and TRBJ2-3, the complete variable domain reads DVKVTQSSRYLVKRTGEKVFLECVQDMDHENMFWYRQDPGLGLRLIYFSYDVKMKEKGDIPEGYSVSREKKERFSLILESASTNQTSMYLCASSFRGSGFTDTQYFGPGTRLTVL.

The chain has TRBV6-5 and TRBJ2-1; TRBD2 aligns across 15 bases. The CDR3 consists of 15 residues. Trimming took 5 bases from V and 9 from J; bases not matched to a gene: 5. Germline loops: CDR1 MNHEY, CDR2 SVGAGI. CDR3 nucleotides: TGTGCCAGCAGTATCAGGACTAGCGGGAGGGGTGAGCAGTTCTTC. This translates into CASSIRTSGRGEQFF.

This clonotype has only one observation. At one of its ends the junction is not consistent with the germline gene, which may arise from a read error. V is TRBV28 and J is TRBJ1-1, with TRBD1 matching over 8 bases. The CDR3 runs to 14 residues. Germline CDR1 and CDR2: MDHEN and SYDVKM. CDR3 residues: CASRWGQANTETFF. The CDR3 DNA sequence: TGTGCCAGCAGATGGGGACAGGCTAACACTGAAACTTTCTTT.

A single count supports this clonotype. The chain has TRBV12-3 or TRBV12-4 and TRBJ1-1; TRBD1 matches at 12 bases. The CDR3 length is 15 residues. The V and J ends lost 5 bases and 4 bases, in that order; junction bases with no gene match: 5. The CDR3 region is CASSLGTGGATEAFF. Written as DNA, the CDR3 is TGTGCCAGCAGTCTAGGGACAGGGGGCGCCACTGAAGCTTTCTTT.

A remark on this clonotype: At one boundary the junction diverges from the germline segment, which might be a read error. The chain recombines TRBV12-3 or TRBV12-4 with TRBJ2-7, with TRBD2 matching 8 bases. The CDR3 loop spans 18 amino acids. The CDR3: CASSSGRTSRRVSYEQYF. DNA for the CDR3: TGTGCCAGTAGTTCCGGAAGGACTAGCAGGAGGGTTTCATACGAGCAGTACTTC.